The TCR beta chain described here comes from a study of blood T cell repertoires in COVID-19 (dated by TCRdb to the early 2020s). General notes on the study: Samples covering the acute and convalescent phases of COVID-19 were provided by collaborators in the United States, Italy and Spain. The material from the prospective study consisted of cDNA or gDNA derived from T cells, B-cell-depleted T cells, or PBMCs. The dataset comprised deeply sampled blood TCRbeta repertoires from subjects exposed to, actively infected with, or recovered from COVID-19. A freely available public database, intended as a resource for researchers studying the immune response to SARS-CoV-2, is where the repertoires were released. The samples were drawn from two sources: the first 160 participants of the ongoing ImmuneRACE study, and 1,254 subjects contributed by 6 global collaborators. Nearly every sample came with metadata listing a de-identified subject ID, COVID-19 status, age in years and sex. HLA class I and class II types, where available, came from metadata supplied by the sample provider rather than from assay-based typing.

As for this clone: Its antigen is still unknown. Base qualities are not recorded, but no much larger clone differs from it by a single base.

Study-wide findings and limitations: The quantity of clinical and demographic metadata differed by source and by participant and was supplied without curation.

TCRbeta CDR3 regions were amplified from genomic DNA by means of the immunoSEQ Assay, a bias-controlled multiplex PCR. Processing in the source paper ran as follows. Nucleated cell counts per sample were estimated from amplification of reference gene primers within the assay. To quantify the absolute abundance of each unique TCRbeta CDR3 rearrangement, sequence reads were collapsed and filtered. For each sample, productive Simpson clonality was calculated by taking the square root of Simpson's diversity index across productive rearrangements. As stored in TCRdb, this immuneACCESS dataset retains in-frame rearrangements with V and J assigned. A fraction of the clones does not appear; measured against another copy, unresolved V genes explain less than half of the discrepancy, and the remainder lacks a known reason. V, J and clone size are those of that table, while D and trimming were read from the DNA. The sample records 250,000 or so clones, about nine tenths of which are singletons. The leading ten clones occupy about 1.7% of the sample.

Enrolling through a virtual design, the prospective study's participants ranged in age from roughly 18 to 89 years and lived across 24 United States geographic areas. In the prospective study, participants were assigned to cohorts based on the clinical history participants reported in a screening survey and a study questionnaire. Recovered participants in ImmuneRACE Cohort 3 were defined as having two consecutive negative NP/OP PCR tests, clearance from a healthcare professional, or resolution of symptoms. Each participant in the prospective study had whole blood, serum and a nasopharyngeal or oropharyngeal swab collected by mobile phlebotomists. Additional blood draws and questionnaires over a 2-month period could optionally be provided by prospective study participants. Before DNA extraction, prospective study blood samples were shipped either frozen or at room temperature. The germline V gene (reference sequence) supplies CDR1 SEHNR and CDR2 FQNEAQ. V gives up 1 base and J gives up 4 bases, and the segment between their germline ends measures 10 bases. The cysteine opens and the phenylalanine closes a CDR3 of 14 amino acids. Here the CDR3 DNA is all that survives: 42 bases in frame from base 1.

The sequenced material came from PBMCs or T cells enriched from blood (not recorded which). The chain was built from TRBV7-9 and TRBJ1-1, and perhaps TRBD1 as D gene, on 6 matching bases. This clonotype originated in a man between 35 and 55 years old who had recovered from COVID-19. The encoded CDR3 is CASSLEGESTEAFF. The DNA is TGTGCCAGCAGCTTAGAGGGGGAGAGCACTGAAGCTTTCTTT.